The T cell receptor (beta chain) described here comes from a study of cytomegalovirus exposure and HLA in healthy donors. Study results and caveats: Rarity characterized most TCR sequences, yet some public TCRs appeared in many donors. Cytomegalovirus status, reportedly, was diagnosed with high specificity and sensitivity by the classifier. In vitro checks showed that three CMV-associated chains really do target CMV antigens. Overall, some 160 TCR beta chains were annotated as cytomegalovirus-associated.

Turning to this clone: What it binds is not known.

Libraries were prepared by immunoSEQ multiplex PCR; TCRdb keeps only in-frame clonotypes and omits some of them. The sample contains roughly 100,000 clones, 85% to 95% of which appear only once. The junction had 13 bases not matched to a gene; V was cut back by 3 bases and J by 7 bases. The CDR3 loop spans 16 amino acids. The germline CDR1 and CDR2 sequences are SNHLY and FYNNEI. Specimen: PBMCs. The clonotype was recovered from a woman aged 18-29 years in good health and CMV-seronegative. The V gene is TRBV2, the J gene TRBJ2-7; 9 nucleotides match TRBD1. CDR3 sequence: CASSDVGTGFVKEQYF. CDR3 bases: TGTGCCAGCAGTGATGTGGGGACAGGGTTTGTTAAGGAGCAGTACTTC.